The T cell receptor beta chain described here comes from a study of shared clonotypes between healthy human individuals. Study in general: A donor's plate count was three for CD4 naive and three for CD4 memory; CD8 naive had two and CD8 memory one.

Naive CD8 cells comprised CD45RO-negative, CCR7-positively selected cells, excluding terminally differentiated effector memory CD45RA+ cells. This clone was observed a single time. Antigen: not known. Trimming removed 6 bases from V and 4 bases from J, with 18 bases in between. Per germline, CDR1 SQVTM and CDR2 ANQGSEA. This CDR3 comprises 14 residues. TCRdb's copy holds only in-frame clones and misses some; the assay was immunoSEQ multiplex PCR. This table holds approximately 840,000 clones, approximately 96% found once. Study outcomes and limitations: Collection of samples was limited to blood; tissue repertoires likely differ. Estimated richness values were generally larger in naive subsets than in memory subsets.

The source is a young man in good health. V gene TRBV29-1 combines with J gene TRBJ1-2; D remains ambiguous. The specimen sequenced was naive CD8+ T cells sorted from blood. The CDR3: CSVLSETRGYGYTF. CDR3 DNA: TGCAGCGTACTCTCAGAAACGAGAGGCTATGGCTACACCTTC.